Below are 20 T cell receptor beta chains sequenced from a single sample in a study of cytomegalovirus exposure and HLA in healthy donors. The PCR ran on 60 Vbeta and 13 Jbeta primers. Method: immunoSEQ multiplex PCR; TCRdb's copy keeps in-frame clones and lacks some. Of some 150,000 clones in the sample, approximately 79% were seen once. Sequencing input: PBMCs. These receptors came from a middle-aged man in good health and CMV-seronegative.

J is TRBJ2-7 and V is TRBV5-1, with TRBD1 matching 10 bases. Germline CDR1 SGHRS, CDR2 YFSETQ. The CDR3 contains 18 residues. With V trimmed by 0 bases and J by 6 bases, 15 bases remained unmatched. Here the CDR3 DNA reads TGCGCCAGCAGCTTGGATAAGATCGCGGGGACAGGGGTAAGCGAGCAGTACTTC. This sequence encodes CASSLDKIAGTGVSEQYF.

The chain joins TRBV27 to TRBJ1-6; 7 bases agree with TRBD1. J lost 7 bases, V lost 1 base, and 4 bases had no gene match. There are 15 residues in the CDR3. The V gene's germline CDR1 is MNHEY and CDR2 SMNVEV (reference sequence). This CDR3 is CASSLYGTANSPLHF. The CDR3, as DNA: TGTGCCAGCAGTTTATATGGGACAGCAAATTCACCCCTCCACTTT.

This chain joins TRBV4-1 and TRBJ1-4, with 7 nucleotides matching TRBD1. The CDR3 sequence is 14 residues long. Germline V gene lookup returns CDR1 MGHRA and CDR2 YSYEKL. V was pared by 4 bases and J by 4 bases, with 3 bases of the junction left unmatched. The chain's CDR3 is CASSPRDSNEKLFF. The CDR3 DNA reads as TGCGCCAGCAGCCCCCGGGACAGTAATGAAAAACTGTTTTTT.

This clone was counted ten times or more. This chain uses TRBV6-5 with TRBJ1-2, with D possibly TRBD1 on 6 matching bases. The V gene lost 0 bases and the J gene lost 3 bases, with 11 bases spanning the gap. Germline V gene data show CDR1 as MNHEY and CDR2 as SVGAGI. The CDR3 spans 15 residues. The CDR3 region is CASSYSGRGYYGYTF. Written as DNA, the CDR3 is TGTGCCAGCAGTTACTCGGGTAGGGGGTACTATGGCTACACCTTC.

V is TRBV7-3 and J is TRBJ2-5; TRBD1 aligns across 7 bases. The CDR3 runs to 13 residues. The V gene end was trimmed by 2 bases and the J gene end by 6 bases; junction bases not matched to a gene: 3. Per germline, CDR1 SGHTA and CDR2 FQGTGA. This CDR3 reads CASSLYRGQTQYF. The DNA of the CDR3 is TGTGCCAGCAGCTTATACAGGGGTCAGACCCAGTACTTC.

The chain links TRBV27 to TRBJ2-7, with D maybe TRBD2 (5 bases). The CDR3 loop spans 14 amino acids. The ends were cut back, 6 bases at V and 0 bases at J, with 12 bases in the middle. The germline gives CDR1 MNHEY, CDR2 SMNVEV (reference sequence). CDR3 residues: CASSWVAGSYEQYF. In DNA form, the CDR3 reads TGTGCCAGCAGCTGGGTGGCGGGCTCCTACGAGCAGTACTTC.

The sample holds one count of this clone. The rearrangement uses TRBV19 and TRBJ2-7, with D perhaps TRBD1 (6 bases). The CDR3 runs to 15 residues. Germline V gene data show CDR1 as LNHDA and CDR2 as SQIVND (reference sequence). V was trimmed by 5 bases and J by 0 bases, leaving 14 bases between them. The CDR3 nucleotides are TGTGCCAGTAGTGCCTCCGGGACACTCTCCTACGAGCAGTACTTC. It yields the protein CASSASGTLSYEQYF. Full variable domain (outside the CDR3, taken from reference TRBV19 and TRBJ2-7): DGGITQSPKYLFRKEGQNVTLSCEQNLNHDAMYWYRQDPGQGLRLIYYSQIVNDFQKGDIAEGYSVSREKKESFPLTVTSAQKNPTAFYLCASSASGTLSYEQYFGPGTRLTVT.

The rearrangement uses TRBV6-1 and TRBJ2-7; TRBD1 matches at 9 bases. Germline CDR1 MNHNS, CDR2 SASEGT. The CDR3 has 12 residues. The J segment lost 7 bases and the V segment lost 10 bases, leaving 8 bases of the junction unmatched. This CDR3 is CATGDRVREQYF. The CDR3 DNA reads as TGTGCCACCGGGGACAGGGTTCGGGAGCAGTACTTC.

CDR3 sequence reads: CASRQGNTGELFF. The CDR3 DNA follows: TGTGCCAGCAGACAGGGGAACACCGGGGAGCTGTTTTTT. The J gene is TRBJ2-2, the V gene TRBV5-4, with TRBD1 as a possible D gene (6 bases). Between the trimmed V and J ends, which lost 5 bases and 1 base, there was a span of 6 bases. Germline V gene sequence: CDR1 SGHNT, CDR2 YYREEE (reference sequence). CDR3 length: 13 residues.

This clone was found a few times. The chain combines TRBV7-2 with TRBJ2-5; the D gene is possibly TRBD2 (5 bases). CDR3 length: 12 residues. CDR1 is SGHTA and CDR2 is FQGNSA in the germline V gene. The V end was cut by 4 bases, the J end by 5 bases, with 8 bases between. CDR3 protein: CASSSSGETQYF. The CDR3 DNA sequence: TGTGCCAGCAGCTCCTCGGGGGAGACCCAGTACTTC.

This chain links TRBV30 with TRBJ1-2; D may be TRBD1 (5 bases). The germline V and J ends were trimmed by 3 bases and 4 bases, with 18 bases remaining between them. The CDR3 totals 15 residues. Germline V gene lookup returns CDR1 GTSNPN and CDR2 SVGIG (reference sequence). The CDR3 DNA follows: TGTGCCTGGAGCCTATCTGGCAGGGCCCCCTATGGCTACACCTTC. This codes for CAWSLSGRAPYGYTF.

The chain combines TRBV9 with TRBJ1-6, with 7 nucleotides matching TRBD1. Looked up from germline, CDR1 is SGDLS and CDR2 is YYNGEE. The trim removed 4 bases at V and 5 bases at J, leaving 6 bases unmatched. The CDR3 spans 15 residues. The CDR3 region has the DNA TGTGCCAGCAGCAGGAGTGGGACAGATAATTCACCCCTCCACTTT. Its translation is CASSRSGTDNSPLHF.

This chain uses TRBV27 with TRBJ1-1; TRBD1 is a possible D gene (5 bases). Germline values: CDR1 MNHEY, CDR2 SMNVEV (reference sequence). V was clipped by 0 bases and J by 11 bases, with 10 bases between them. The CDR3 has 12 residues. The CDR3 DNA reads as TGTGCCAGCAGTTTATCGGGGGGGACCGCTTTCTTT. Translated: CASSLSGGTAFF.

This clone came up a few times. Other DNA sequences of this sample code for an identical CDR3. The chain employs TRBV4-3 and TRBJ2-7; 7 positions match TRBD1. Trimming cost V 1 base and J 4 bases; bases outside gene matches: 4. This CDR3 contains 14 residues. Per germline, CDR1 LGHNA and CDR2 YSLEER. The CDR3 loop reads CASSQGRDSYEQYF. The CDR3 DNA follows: TGCGCCAGCAGCCAAGGCAGGGACAGTTACGAGCAGTACTTC.

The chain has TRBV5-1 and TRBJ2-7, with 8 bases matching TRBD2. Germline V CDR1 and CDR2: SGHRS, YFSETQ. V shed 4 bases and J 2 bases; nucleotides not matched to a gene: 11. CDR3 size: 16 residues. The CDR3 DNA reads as TGCGCCAGCAGCCCCGAGGGTAGCGGGGCCCCCTACGAGCAGTACTTC. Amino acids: CASSPEGSGAPYEQYF.

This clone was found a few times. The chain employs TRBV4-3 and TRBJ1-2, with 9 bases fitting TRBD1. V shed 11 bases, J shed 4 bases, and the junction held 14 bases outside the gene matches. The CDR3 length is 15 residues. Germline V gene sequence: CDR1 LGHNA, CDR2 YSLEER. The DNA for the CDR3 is TGCGCCCGACCGCAACCATGGACAGGGGCCTATGGCTACACCTTC. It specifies CARPQPWTGAYGYTF.

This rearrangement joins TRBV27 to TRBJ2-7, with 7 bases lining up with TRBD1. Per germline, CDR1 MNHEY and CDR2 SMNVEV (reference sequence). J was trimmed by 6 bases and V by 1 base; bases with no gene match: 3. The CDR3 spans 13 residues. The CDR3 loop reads CASSLLGGSEQYF. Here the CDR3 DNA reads TGTGCCAGCAGTTTATTAGGGGGCTCCGAGCAGTACTTC.

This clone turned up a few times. The CDR3 here is CASSQGNRVEAFF. The CDR3 DNA follows: TGTGCCAGCAGCCAAGGGAACAGGGTTGAAGCTTTCTTT. V usage is TRBV4-2 and J usage is TRBJ1-1; TRBD1 might be the D (6 bases). Germline V gene sequence: CDR1 LGHNA, CDR2 YNFKEQ. The CDR3 covers 13 residues. Trimming removed 1 base from V and 7 bases from J, with 10 bases in between.

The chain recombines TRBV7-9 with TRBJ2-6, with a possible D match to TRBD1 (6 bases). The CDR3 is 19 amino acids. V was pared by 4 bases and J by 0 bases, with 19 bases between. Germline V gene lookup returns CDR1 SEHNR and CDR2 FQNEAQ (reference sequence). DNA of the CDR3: TGTGCCAGCAGCTCTCACAGGGTAAAAGTGCCCTCTGGGGCCAACGTCCTGACTTTC. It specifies CASSSHRVKVPSGANVLTF.

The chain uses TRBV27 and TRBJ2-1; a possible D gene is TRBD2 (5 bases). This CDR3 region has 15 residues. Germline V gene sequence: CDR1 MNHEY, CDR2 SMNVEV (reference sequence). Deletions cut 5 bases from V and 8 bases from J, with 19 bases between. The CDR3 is CASSLESPGFHEQFF. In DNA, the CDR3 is TGTGCCAGCAGTCTAGAAAGTCCGGGGTTCCATGAGCAGTTCTTC.